The next 18 T cell receptor beta chains were all read from a single sample in a study of molecular identifiers for immune sequencing clone quantification. TCRdb analysed the PCR reads with MiXCR anew, one entry per CDR3 protein. The table shows 37,000 or so distinct CDR3 sequences, with 15% to 20% occurring only once. The sample comprised naive CD8+ T cells from blood, with Jurkat cell RNA spiked in. Subset of the sample: FACS-sorted CD8+CD4-CCR7+CD45RA+ naive T cells. Receptors were obtained from a human donor in good health. Some libraries in this study had Jurkat cell RNA spiked in.

In this sample, this clonotype turned up many times. The chain combines TRBV9 with TRBJ1-2; D may be TRBD1 (5 bases). The germline V gene encodes CDR1 SGDLS and CDR2 YYNGEE. CDR3 size: 13 residues. V was pared by 3 bases and J by 3 bases, with 9 bases between. The CDR3 nucleotides are TGTGCCAGCAGCGCTCGGGACGACTATGGCTACACCTTC. Protein sequence: CASSARDDYGYTF.

A note on this clonotype: This may arise from a read error, as a much more abundant clone is one base away. The chain couples TRBV19 to TRBJ1-5, with D unresolved. The V gene's germline CDR1 is LNHDA and CDR2 SQIVND (reference sequence). The CDR3 is made up of 14 amino acids. CDR3 bases: TGTGCCAGTAGTATCGGCTATAGCAATCGGCCCCAGCATTTT. It codes for CASSIGYSNRPQHF.

This clonotype was detected a few times. The genes are TRBV2 and TRBJ2-3; D gene ambiguous. CDR3 length equals 14 residues. CDR1 and CDR2 (germline): SNHLY, FYNNEI. Trimming cost V 10 bases and J 5 bases, with 19 bases left between them. The CDR3 reads CATFPVWALDTQYF. CDR3 nucleotide sequence: TGTGCCACCTTCCCGGTCTGGGCGTTAGATACGCAGTATTTT.

This clonotype occurred many times. J is TRBJ1-2 and V is TRBV7-8; 7 bases agree with TRBD1. From germline, CDR1 is SGHVS and CDR2 FQNEAQ. V shed 5 bases and J 3 bases; nucleotides not matched to a gene: 12. The CDR3 contains 16 residues. CDR3 amino acids: CASSLTGETEYYGYTF. The CDR3 DNA reads TGTGCCAGCAGCCTAACAGGGGAGACTGAATACTATGGCTACACCTTC.

This clonotype was detected only a few times. The chain carries TRBV7-6 and TRBJ2-7; D is tentatively TRBD1 or TRBD2 (5 bases each). V was cut by 5 bases and J by 6 bases, with 17 bases left in between. The CDR3 covers 14 residues. From germline, CDR1 is SGHVS and CDR2 FNYEAQ. The chain's CDR3 is CASSASLSGSEQYF. The CDR3 DNA is TGTGCCAGCAGCGCTAGCTTGTCAGGGTCCGAGCAGTACTTC. Variable domain in full (rest from reference TRBV7-6 and TRBJ2-7): GAGVSQSPRYKVTKRGQDVALRCDPISGHVSLYWYRQALGQGPEFLTYFNYEAQQDKSGLPNDRFSAERPEGSISTLTIQRTEQRDSAMYRCASSASLSGSEQYFGPGTRLTVT.

On this clonotype itself: The junction departs from germline at one end; a sequencing error may be responsible. The chain employs TRBV12-3 or TRBV12-4 and TRBJ1-5; unclear D gene. CDR3 length: 14 residues. The chain's CDR3 is CAGSFGQSNQPQHF. CDR3 DNA sequence: TGTGCCGGCAGTTTTGGGCAAAGCAATCAGCCCCAGCATTTT.

This clonotype was seen ten or more times. The V gene is TRBV28, the J gene TRBJ2-5; D is perhaps TRBD1 (6 bases). Germline CDR1 reads MDHEN; CDR2 reads SYDVKM. This CDR3 comprises 15 residues. The V end lost 7 bases, the J end lost 1 base, and 16 bases lay between the germline ends. CDR3 amino acids: CASNRMGHIQETQYF. CDR3 DNA: TGTGCCAGCAACCGAATGGGACATATCCAAGAGACCCAGTACTTC.

This clonotype has a handful of counts. At one end the junction does not follow the germline gene, possibly because of a read error. The genes are TRBV7-2 and TRBJ2-7; D uncertain. The CDR3 extends over 11 amino acids. Germline CDR1 reads SGHTA; CDR2 reads FQGNSA. The CDR3 spells CANSSTYEQYF. As DNA, the CDR3 is TGTGCCAACAGCTCGACCTACGAGCAGTACTTC.

This clonotype has a count of ten or more. The V call is TRBV6-6, the J call TRBJ2-1; 12 bases fit TRBD2. Germline V gene lookup returns CDR1 MNHNY and CDR2 SVGAGI (reference sequence). This CDR3 is built from 19 residues. With 1 base clipped from V and 6 bases from J, the junction kept 13 bases outside the gene matches. The CDR3 spells CASSYLRLAGVRAGNEQFF. CDR3 nucleotide sequence: TGTGCCAGCAGTTACTTGAGACTAGCGGGAGTTCGTGCGGGCAATGAGCAGTTCTTC.

V is TRBV28 and J is TRBJ1-1; D perhaps matches TRBD1 (5 bases). CDR1 is MDHEN, CDR2 SYDVKM, per germline. The CDR3 loop spans 14 amino acids. V was trimmed by 6 bases and J by 1 base, leaving 12 bases between them. The CDR3 loop reads CASRYRRSNTEAFF. The CDR3 DNA reads as TGTGCCAGCAGGTACAGGCGATCGAACACTGAAGCTTTCTTT.

V and J are TRBV20-1 and TRBJ2-5; D is possibly TRBD1 (6 bases). Germline CDR1 is DFQATT and CDR2 is SNEGSKA (reference sequence). The CDR3 runs to 15 residues. V was cut by 6 bases and J by 5 bases, with 22 bases left in between. CDR3 loop: CSAQARDMSLETQYF. The CDR3 DNA is TGCAGTGCCCAAGCCCGGGACATGTCGTTGGAGACCCAGTACTTC.

As for this clonotype: This clone may be a read error of a much larger clone one base away. DNA for the CDR3: TGTGCCGGCAGCTCCCCGCCGGGACTCCAGTTCTTC. Translated: CAGSSPPGLQFF. V usage is TRBV7-2 and J usage is TRBJ2-1, with D possibly TRBD2 on 6 matching bases. This CDR3 has 12 residues. The germline CDR1 and CDR2 sequences are SGHTA and FQGNSA.

The J gene is TRBJ2-7, the V gene TRBV3-2; no check of the table's D call, TRBD1, against the DNA was made. TRBV3-2 is assigned pseudogene status. This CDR3 region has 15 residues. CDR3 DNA sequence: TGTGCCAGCAGCCAAGGGGGACACCTTAACTACGAGCAGTACTTC. The encoded protein is CASSQGGHLNYEQYF.

This clonotype has at least ten counts. The chain recombines TRBV3-1 with TRBJ2-1, with 9 bases matching TRBD2. The J segment lost 7 bases and the V segment lost 0 bases, leaving 7 bases of the junction unmatched. Germline V lookup: CDR1 LGHDT, CDR2 YNNKEL (reference sequence). The CDR3 is made up of 16 amino acids. The DNA of the CDR3 is TGTGCCAGCAGCCAAGAAATAGCGGGAGTTCGGAATGAGCAGTTCTTC. Encoded protein: CASSQEIAGVRNEQFF.

Details on this clonotype: Germline and junction disagree at one end, which may indicate a read error. J is TRBJ2-1 and V is TRBV5-5; 9 bases fit TRBD1. CDR1 and CDR2 (germline): SGHKS, YYEKEE (reference sequence). CDR3 length: 14 amino acids. The chain's CDR3 is CASRGTGSCNEQFF. DNA of the CDR3: TGTGCCAGCAGAGGGACAGGGTCCTGCAATGAGCAGTTCTTC.

About this clonotype: A much larger clone is a single base away; this may be a read error. The chain links TRBV10-3 to TRBJ2-7, with no clear D. Germline V gives CDR1 ENHRY, CDR2 SYGVKD. The V gene lost 4 bases and the J gene lost 6 bases, with 10 bases spanning the gap. This CDR3 spans 12 amino acids. CDR3 nucleotides: TGTGCCATCAGTGCATCGAACTGCGAGCAGTACTTC. Translation: CAISASNCEQYF.

This clonotype was seen repeatedly, ten times or more. The V and J genes are TRBV4-1 and TRBJ2-2; 8 positions match TRBD2. The length of the CDR3 is 17 residues. Germline trimming cut 0 bases from V and 4 bases from J; bases unmatched to any gene: 7. Germline CDR1 is MGHRA and CDR2 is YSYEKL. This CDR3 is CASSQEVREGGTGELFF. DNA for the CDR3: TGCGCCAGCAGCCAAGAGGTTCGGGAGGGTGGCACCGGGGAGCTGTTTTTT.

The table lists this clonotype with a few counts. Germline and junction disagree at one end, which may indicate a read error. V is TRBV7-3 and J is TRBJ2-6; the D gene is possibly TRBD1 (5 bases). Germline V gene sequence: CDR1 SGHTA, CDR2 FQGTGA. The CDR3 is made up of 21 amino acids. The CDR3 DNA reads as TGTGCCAGCAGCTTATATAGCCGTGGGGCAGGTGGGATCTCTGGGACCAACGTCCTGACTTTC. It encodes CASSLYSRGAGGISGTNVLTF. Using reference TRBV7-3 and TRBJ2-6 for the parts outside the CDR3, the full variable domain is GAGVSQTPSNKVTEKGKYVELRCDPISGHTALYWYRQSLGQGPEFLIYFQGTGAADDSGLPNDRFFAVRPEGSVSTLKIQRTERGDSAVYLCASSLYSRGAGGISGTNVLTFGAGSRLTVL.